A selection of T cell receptor beta chains follows, all from one sample in a study of long-term antiretroviral therapy in people with HIV. Measured with immunoSEQ multiplex PCR; TCRdb has only the in-frame clones, and not every one. This repertoire shows about 40,000 clones, 80% to 85% found once; its top ten account for around 5.9%. The input for sequencing was unsorted PBMCs, taken 1 year after starting antiretroviral therapy. The source is a man aged 18 to 30 with HIV. Both conserved end residues are part of each CDR3. D genes are given only for firm matches.

CDR3aa: CASSAGQSSYNEQFF
CDR3nt: TGTGCCAGCAGTGCGGGACAGAGCTCCTACAATGAGCAGTTCTTC
j_gene: TRBJ2-1
v_gene: TRBV6-4
d_gene: TRBD1

CDR3aa: CASSWAENTEAFF
CDR3nt: TGTGCCAGCAGCTGGGCCGAGAACACTGAAGCTTTCTTT
j_gene: TRBJ1-1
v_gene: TRBV7-9
d_gene: .

CDR3aa: CASSSLAGVHNEQFF
CDR3nt: TGTGCCAGCAGTTCACTAGCGGGAGTCCACAATGAGCAGTTCTTC
j_gene: TRBJ2-1
v_gene: TRBV7-3
d_gene: TRBD2

CDR3aa: CASSPSTGTYEQYF
CDR3nt: TGTGCCAGCAGCCCCTCAACAGGGACCTACGAGCAGTACTTC
j_gene: TRBJ2-7
v_gene: TRBV9
d_gene: .

CDR3aa: CASSVGLAGVGEQFF
CDR3nt: TGTGCCAGCAGCGTAGGACTAGCGGGGGTCGGTGAGCAGTTCTTC
j_gene: TRBJ2-1
v_gene: TRBV2
d_gene: TRBD2

CDR3aa: CASSLRAGTGGLADLVEQYF
CDR3nt: TGTGCCAGCAGCTTACGTGCGGGGACAGGAGGACTAGCGGATCTAGTAGAGCAGTACTTC
j_gene: TRBJ2-7
v_gene: TRBV5-5
d_gene: TRBD2

CDR3aa: CASSLREGNEKLFF
CDR3nt: TGTGCCAGCAGTTTGAGGGAGGGAAATGAAAAACTGTTTTTT
j_gene: TRBJ1-4
v_gene: TRBV28
d_gene: .

CDR3aa: CASSQIGDTGELFF
CDR3nt: TGCGCCAGCAGCCAAATTGGGGACACCGGGGAGCTGTTTTTT
j_gene: TRBJ2-2
v_gene: TRBV4-3
d_gene: .

CDR3aa: CASSFSDRGRYEQYF
CDR3nt: TGCGCCAGCAGCTTTTCCGACAGGGGGCGCTACGAGCAGTACTTC
j_gene: TRBJ2-7
v_gene: TRBV5-1
d_gene: TRBD1

CDR3aa: CASSFVTGGETQYF
CDR3nt: TGTGCCAGCAGCTTCGTGACAGGGGGAGAGACCCAGTACTTC
j_gene: TRBJ2-5
v_gene: TRBV7-6
d_gene: TRBD1